The present entry profiles one T cell receptor (beta chain) with its context. The antigen is undetermined. This sample was included in a study of T cell repertoires in cytomegalovirus infection. Study as a whole: Evidence of both CMV infection and a matching HLA type came from public TCR beta signatures. Study-wide results and caveats: HLA-C-restricted CMV clonotypes gave the most frequent clonotype in two of eight donors. Cumulative frequency of public TCR beta families picked out carriers of CMV plus the relevant HLA.

In TCRdb, the reads were re-called with MiXCR into one record per CDR3 protein. The sample yields 650,000 to 900,000 distinct CDR3 sequences, almost 30% seen once. The CDR3 sequence is 16 residues long. V dropped 5 bases and J dropped 3; count of bases not matched to a gene: 3. CDR1 and CDR2 (germline): LNHDA, SQIVND (reference sequence). The receptor comes from a human donor in good health (CMV status not recorded). Some clones in this sample may be carry-over from other donors' samples. The chain couples TRBV19 to TRBJ2-1; TRBD2 agrees at 14 bases. The sample consisted of cultured CD8+ T cells from PBMCs, taken from culture after CMV antigen stimulation. The CDR3: CASSVGTSGGYNEQFF. The CDR3 DNA sequence: TGTGCCAGTAGTGTTGGGACTAGCGGGGGCTACAATGAGCAGTTCTTC.